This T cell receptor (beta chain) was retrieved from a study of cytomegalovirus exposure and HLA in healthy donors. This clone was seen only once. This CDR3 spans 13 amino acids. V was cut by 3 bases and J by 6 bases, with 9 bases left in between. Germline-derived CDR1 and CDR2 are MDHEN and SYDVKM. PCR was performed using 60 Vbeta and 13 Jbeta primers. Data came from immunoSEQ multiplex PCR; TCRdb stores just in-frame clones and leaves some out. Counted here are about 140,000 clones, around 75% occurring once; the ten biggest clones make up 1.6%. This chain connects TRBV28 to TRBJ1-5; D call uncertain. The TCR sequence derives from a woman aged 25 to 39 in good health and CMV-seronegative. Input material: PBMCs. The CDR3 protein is CASSFQSGQPQHF. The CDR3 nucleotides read TGTGCCAGCAGTTTTCAGTCGGGTCAGCCCCAGCATTTT.